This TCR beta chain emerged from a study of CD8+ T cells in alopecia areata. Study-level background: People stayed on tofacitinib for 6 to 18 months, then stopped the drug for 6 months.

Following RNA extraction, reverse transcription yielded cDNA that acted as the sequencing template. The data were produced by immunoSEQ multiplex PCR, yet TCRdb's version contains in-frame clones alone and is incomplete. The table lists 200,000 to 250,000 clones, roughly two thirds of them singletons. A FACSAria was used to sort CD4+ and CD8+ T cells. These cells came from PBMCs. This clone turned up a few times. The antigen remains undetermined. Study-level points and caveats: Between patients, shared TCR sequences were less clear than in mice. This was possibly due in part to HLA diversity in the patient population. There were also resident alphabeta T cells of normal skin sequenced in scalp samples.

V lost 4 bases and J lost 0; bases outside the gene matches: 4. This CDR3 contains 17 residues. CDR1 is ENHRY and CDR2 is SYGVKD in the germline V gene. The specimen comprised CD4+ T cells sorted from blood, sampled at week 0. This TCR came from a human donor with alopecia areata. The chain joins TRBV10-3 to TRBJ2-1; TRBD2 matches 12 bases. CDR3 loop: CAISAGLAGTSYNEQFF. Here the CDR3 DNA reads TGTGCCATCAGTGCAGGACTAGCGGGGACCTCCTACAATGAGCAGTTCTTC.